The entry below describes one TCR beta chain. This specimen belongs to a study of blood T cells in healthy people across ages. From germline, CDR1 is SGHRS and CDR2 YFSETQ. The CDR3 length is 14 residues. Together with a sample-barcoded 5' primer, a J-beta primer mix was included in a second PCR lasting about 6 to 12 cycles. TCRdb itself ran the 5' RACE reads through MiXCR, one entry per CDR3 protein. The table has roughly 410,000 distinct CDR3 sequences, 50% to 60% seen once. The receptor comes from a man between 60 and 70 years old in good health. V is TRBV5-1 and J is TRBJ2-5, with TRBD1 identical over 9 bases. The J call may be mistaken, given a closer DNA end match to TRBJ2-7. Material for sequencing was blood. The CDR3 loop is CASSTDRGAYEQYF. The CDR3 DNA is TGCGCCAGCAGCACCGACAGGGGGGCCTACGAGCAGTACTTC.